A single sample is the source of the 2 T cell receptor beta chains below, sequenced in a study of breast tumors, draining lymph nodes, adjacent tissues. MiXCR, run by TCRdb on the multiplex PCR reads, gives a single entry per CDR3 protein. The profile covers approximately 100,000 distinct CDR3 sequences, with less than 40% appearing a single time and approximately 5.3% taken by the ten largest. The lymph nodes were axillary draining lymph nodes from breast cancer patients. The specimen was axillary lymph node tissue. These receptors were taken from a female donor with breast cancer. Some clones in this sample may be carry-over from other donors' samples.

There are many counts of this clonotype. This sequence joins TRBV6-6 and TRBJ2-2, with 9 bases aligning to TRBD2. This CDR3 contains 16 residues. The trim removed 6 bases at V and 0 bases at J, leaving 5 bases unmatched. Per germline, CDR1 MNHNY and CDR2 SVGAGI (reference sequence). CDR3 loop: CASRTGTSPNTGELFF. In nucleotides, the CDR3 is TGTGCCAGCAGAACCGGGACTAGCCCGAACACCGGGGAGCTGTTTTTT.

The chain recombines TRBV6-1 with TRBJ2-1; TRBD1 is a possible D gene (6 bases). V lost 4 bases and J 4 bases, leaving 14 bases between the germline ends. The CDR3 runs 15 residues. Germline V gene data show CDR1 as MNHNS and CDR2 as SASEGT. CDR3 sequence reads: CASSGRQDPYNEQFF. The CDR3, as DNA: TGTGCCAGCAGTGGGAGACAGGATCCTTACAATGAGCAGTTCTTC.